The 2 T cell receptor beta chains below all came from one sample that was sequenced in a study of blood T cell repertoires in COVID-19. Sequencing used immunoSEQ multiplex PCR; TCRdb keeps in-frame clones, though not all of them. Here the sample spans 15,000 to 20,000 clones, around 77% being singletons. The specimen was peripheral blood. These receptors came from a man in his 70s with COVID-19, enrolled during active disease.

A few counts support this clone. The V gene is TRBV10-2, the J gene TRBJ2-1; D not certain. The germline gives CDR1 WSHSY, CDR2 SAAADI. The V end was cut by 3 bases, the J end by 0 bases, with 9 bases between. This CDR3 is built from 15 residues. CDR3 residues: CASSEPLSSYNEQFF. The CDR3 DNA reads TGCGCCAGCAGTGAACCGCTTAGCTCCTACAATGAGCAGTTCTTC.

This chain links TRBV6-2 or TRBV6-3 with TRBJ1-5; a possible D gene is TRBD1 (6 bases). V dropped 7 bases and J dropped 7 bases, with 14 bases sitting between them. The germline V gene encodes CDR1 MNHEY and CDR2 SVGEGT. There are 13 residues in the CDR3. This chain's CDR3 is CASTPYRAQPQHF. DNA of the CDR3: TGTGCCAGCACCCCATACAGGGCGCAGCCCCAGCATTTT.